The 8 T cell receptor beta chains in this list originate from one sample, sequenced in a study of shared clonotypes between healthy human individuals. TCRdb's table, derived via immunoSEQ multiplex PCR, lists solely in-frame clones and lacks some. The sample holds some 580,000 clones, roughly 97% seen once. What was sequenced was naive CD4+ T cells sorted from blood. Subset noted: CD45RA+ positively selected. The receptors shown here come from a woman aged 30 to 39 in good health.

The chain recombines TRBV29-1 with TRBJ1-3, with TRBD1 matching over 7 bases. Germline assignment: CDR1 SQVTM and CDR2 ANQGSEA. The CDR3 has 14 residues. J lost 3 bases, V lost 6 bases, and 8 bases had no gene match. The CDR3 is CSVADRAGGNTIYF. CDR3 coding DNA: TGCAGCGTCGCCGACAGGGCAGGTGGAAACACCATATATTTT.

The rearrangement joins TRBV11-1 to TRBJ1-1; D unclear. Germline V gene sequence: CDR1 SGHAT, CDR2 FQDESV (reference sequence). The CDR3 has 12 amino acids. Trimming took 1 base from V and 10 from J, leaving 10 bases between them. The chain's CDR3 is CASSLVVGRAFF. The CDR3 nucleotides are TGTGCCAGCAGCTTAGTTGTTGGGAGAGCTTTCTTT.

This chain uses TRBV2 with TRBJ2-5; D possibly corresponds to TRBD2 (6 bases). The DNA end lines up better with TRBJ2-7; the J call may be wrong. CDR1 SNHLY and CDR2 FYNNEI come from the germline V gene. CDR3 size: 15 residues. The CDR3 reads CARGRSAGRSYEQYF. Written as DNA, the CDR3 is TGTGCCAGGGGGAGGTCGGCGGGGAGGAGCTACGAGCAGTACTTC.

DNA of the CDR3: TGTGCCAGCAGTTGCGAGTTCCTAGACAGGCCAGAGACCCAGTACTTC. The encoded protein is CASSCEFLDRPETQYF. The chain combines TRBV27 with TRBJ2-5, with D perhaps TRBD1 (6 bases). V lost 4 bases, J lost 4 bases, and 19 bases lay in between. CDR3 length: 16 residues. Germline CDR1 and CDR2: MNHEY and SMNVEV (reference sequence).

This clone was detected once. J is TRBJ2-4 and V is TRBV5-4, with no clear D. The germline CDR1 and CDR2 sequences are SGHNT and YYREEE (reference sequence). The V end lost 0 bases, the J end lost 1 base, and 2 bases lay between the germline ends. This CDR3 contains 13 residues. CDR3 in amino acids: CASSLAAKNIQYF. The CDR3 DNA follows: TGTGCCAGCAGCTTGGCGGCCAAAAACATTCAGTACTTC. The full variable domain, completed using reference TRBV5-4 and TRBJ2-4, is ETGVTQSPTHLIKTRGQQVTLRCSSQSGHNTVSWYQQALGQGPQFIFQYYREEENGRGNFPPRFSGLQFPNYSSELNVNALELDDSALYLCASSLAAKNIQYFGAGTRLSVL.

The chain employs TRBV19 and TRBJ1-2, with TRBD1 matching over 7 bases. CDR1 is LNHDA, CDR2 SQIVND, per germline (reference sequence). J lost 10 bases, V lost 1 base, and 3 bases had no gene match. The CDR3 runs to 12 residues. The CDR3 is CASSIGDRLYTF. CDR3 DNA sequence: TGTGCCAGTAGTATAGGGGACAGACTCTACACCTTC.

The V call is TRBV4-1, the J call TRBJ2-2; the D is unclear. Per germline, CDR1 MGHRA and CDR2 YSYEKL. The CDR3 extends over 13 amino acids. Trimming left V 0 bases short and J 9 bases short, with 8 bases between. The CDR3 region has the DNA TGCGCCAGCAGCCAAGAGATGAGTAGGGAGCTGTTTTTT. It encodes CASSQEMSRELFF.

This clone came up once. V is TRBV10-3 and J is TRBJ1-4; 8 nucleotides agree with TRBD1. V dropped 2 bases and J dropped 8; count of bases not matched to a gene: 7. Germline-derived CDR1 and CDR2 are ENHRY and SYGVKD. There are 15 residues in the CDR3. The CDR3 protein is CAISERQTGVEKLFF. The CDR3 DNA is TGTGCCATCAGTGAGCGGCAGACAGGGGTCGAAAAACTGTTTTTT.